This T cell receptor beta chain appears in the sequencing data of a study of blood T cell repertoires in COVID-19. Study-level background: The samples span acute and convalescent COVID-19 from the United States, Italy and Spain. PBMCs, B-cell-depleted T cells, or T cells provided the cDNA or gDNA that made up the material.

In the authors' methods: How many nucleated cells were present was estimated from reference gene primer amplification. Method: immunoSEQ multiplex PCR; TCRdb's copy keeps in-frame clones and lacks some. The V and J calls and clone size were taken over from that table, and D and trimming were inferred from the DNA. The sample shows about 410,000 clones, 70% to 90% of them seen only once. V gave up 2 bases and J gave up 4 bases; unmatched junction bases: 13. This CDR3 has 19 amino acids. Germline values: CDR1 MGHRA, CDR2 YSYEKL. The V call is TRBV4-1, the J call TRBJ2-3; 12 positions match TRBD2. The sequencing input was peripheral blood. The clonotype comes from a young woman with active or convalescent COVID-19. The CDR3: CASSQRGASSGRDSDTQYF. CDR3 DNA: TGCGCCAGCAGCCAACGAGGCGCTTCTAGCGGGAGGGATTCAGATACGCAGTATTTT.